The 5 T cell receptor beta chains below all came from one sample that was sequenced in a study of blood T cell repertoires in COVID-19. Produced via immunoSEQ multiplex PCR; TCRdb's table is partial and in-frame only. Found here are approximately 40,000 clones, around 87% of them singletons; the top ten hold around 21%. The sequencing input was peripheral blood. These receptors came from a man aged 55 to 70 with acute or convalescent COVID-19.

The chain joins TRBV10-3 to TRBJ2-5; possible D gene TRBD1, 6 bases. Germline values: CDR1 ENHRY, CDR2 SYGVKD. The CDR3 covers 13 residues. V shed 4 bases and J shed 3 bases, with 9 bases lying between them. Written as DNA, the CDR3 is TGTGCCATCAGTGCTTCAGGGGAAGAGACCCAGTACTTC. Amino acid sequence: CAISASGEETQYF.

The V and J genes are TRBV18 and TRBJ1-1; the match to TRBD1 covers 10 bases. After removal of 2 bases from V and 4 bases from J, the junction contained 4 bases not matched to a gene. The CDR3 is 15 amino acids. Germline CDR1 is KGHSH and CDR2 is LQKENI. The CDR3 loop is CASSPWDRGVTEAFF. As DNA, the CDR3 is TGTGCCAGCTCACCATGGGACAGGGGCGTCACTGAAGCTTTCTTT.

This clone was detected once. The V gene is TRBV5-1, the J gene TRBJ1-2; D not certain. The CDR3 runs to 14 residues. The V gene lost 1 base and the J gene lost 5 bases, with 12 bases spanning the gap. In germline, CDR1 is SGHRS, CDR2 YFSETQ. CDR3 sequence (DNA): TGCGCCAGCAGCTTGACAGAAACCAATTATGGCTACACCTTC. This translates into CASSLTETNYGYTF.

The chain couples TRBV5-1 to TRBJ2-5; D is uncertain. Germline-derived CDR1 and CDR2 are SGHRS and YFSETQ. The CDR3 extends over 14 amino acids. Trimming took 0 bases from V and 5 from J, leaving 11 bases between them. This chain's CDR3 is CASSLAGPRETQYF. The DNA of the CDR3 is TGCGCCAGCAGCTTGGCGGGTCCAAGGGAGACCCAGTACTTC.

The genes are TRBV7-2 and TRBJ1-6, with 11 positions matching TRBD1. This CDR3 has 17 amino acids. J gave up 8 bases and V 2 bases, and 8 bases lay outside the gene matches. Germline-derived CDR1 and CDR2 are SGHTA and FQGNSA. Written as DNA, the CDR3 is TGTGCCAGCAGCTTATGGACAGGGGGCCAGAGGGATTCACCCCTCCACTTT. Translation: CASSLWTGGQRDSPLHF.